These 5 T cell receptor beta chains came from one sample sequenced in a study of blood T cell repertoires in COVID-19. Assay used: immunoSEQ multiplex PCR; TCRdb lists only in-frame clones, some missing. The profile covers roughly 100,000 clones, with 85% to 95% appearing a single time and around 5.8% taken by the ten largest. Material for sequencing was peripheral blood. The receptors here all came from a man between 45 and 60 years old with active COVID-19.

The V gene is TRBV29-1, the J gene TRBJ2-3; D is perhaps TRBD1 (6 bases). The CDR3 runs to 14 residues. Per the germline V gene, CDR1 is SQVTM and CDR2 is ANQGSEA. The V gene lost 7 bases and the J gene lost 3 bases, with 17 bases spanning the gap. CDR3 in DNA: TGCAGCGCGGCACAGGGTATGGGGACAGATACGCAGTATTTT. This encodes CSAAQGMGTDTQYF.

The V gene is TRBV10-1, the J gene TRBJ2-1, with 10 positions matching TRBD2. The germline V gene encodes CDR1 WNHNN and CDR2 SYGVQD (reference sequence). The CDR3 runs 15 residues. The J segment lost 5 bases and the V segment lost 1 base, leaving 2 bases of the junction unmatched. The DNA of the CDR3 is TGCGCCAGCAGTGAGTGGACTAGCGGTAACAATGAGCAGTTCTTC. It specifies CASSEWTSGNNEQFF.

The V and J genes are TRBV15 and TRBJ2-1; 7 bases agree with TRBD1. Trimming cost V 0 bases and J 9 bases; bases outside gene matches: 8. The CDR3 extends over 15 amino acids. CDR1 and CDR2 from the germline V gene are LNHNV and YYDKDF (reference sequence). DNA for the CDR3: TGTGCCACCAGCAGAGATCCCAGGGGGAAAAGTGAGCAGTTCTTC. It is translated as CATSRDPRGKSEQFF.

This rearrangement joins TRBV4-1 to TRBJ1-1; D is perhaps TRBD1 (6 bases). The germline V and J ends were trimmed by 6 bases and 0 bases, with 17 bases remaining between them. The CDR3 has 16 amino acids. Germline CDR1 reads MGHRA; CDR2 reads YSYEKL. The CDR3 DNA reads TGCGCCAGCAGACTATCCTCGGGACATCTGAACACTGAAGCTTTCTTT. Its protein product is CASRLSSGHLNTEAFF.

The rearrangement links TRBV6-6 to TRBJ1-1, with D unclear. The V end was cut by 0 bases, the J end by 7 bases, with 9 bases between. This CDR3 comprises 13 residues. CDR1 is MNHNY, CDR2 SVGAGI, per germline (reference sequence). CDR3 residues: CASSYSRVSEAFF. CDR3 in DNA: TGTGCCAGCAGTTACTCGAGGGTGAGTGAAGCTTTCTTT.